The present TCR beta chain was sequenced within a study of T cell clusters in autoimmune cytopenias. Study results and limitations: Exclusive TRB clusters were around 2.9-fold more numerous in healthy donors than in active autoimmune hepatitis.

TRB was amplified by touch-down multiplex PCR, primer pools A and B combined. TCRdb processed the multiplex PCR reads again and assigns one entry to each CDR3 protein, with no DNA. This sample lists nearly 1,500 distinct CDR3 sequences; its ten largest clones have roughly 9%. TRB was amplified from roughly 270 ng of peripheral blood genomic DNA per sample. This clonotype is deemed medium-sized by its frequency. Its antigen is unknown. In germline, CDR1 is KGHSH, CDR2 LQKENI. The CDR3 spans 14 residues. Separately, the same data were catalogued under a study of T cell repertoires in aging, cancer and after chemotherapy. Per that paper: Healthy donor repertoires were recorded over several months to years and showed clear clonal overlap. Across the chemotherapy interval, each cancer cohort showed higher median generation probability, suggesting thymic rebound.

The material sequenced was peripheral blood. This chain uses TRBV18 with TRBJ2-7. This TCR came from a human donor in good health. CDR3 sequence reads: CASSSPASSYEQYF.